These 18 T cell receptor beta chains originate from one sample sequenced in a study of shared clonotypes between healthy human individuals. Method: immunoSEQ multiplex PCR; TCRdb's copy keeps in-frame clones and lacks some. The top ten clones hold about 0.94% of a sample with about 1.1 million clones, roughly 77% of them seen once. The specimen sequenced was memory CD4+ T cells from PBMCs. The subset was: CD45RA-negative fraction. The receptors here all came from a man younger than 30 in good health. Some clones in this sample may be carry-over from other donors' samples.

Concerning this clone: It differs at one base from a far larger clone, so likely a read error. This rearrangement joins TRBV28 to TRBJ1-2; D is undetermined. Germline V gene lookup returns CDR1 MDHEN and CDR2 SYDVKM. The CDR3 spans 12 residues. DNA for the CDR3: TGTGCCAGCAGTTTAAGGCTCTATGGCCACACCTTC. The encoded protein is CASSLRLYGHTF.

The sample holds a few counts of this clone. A much larger clone differs from this one at a single base, so this may be a read error. Other DNA sequences from this sample encode an identical CDR3 as well. The chain carries TRBV6-1 and TRBJ2-4; TRBD2 might be the D (5 bases). The CDR3 extends over 15 amino acids. Trimming left V 4 bases short and J 6 bases short, with 16 bases between. CDR1 MNHNS and CDR2 SASEGT come from the germline V gene. CDR3 amino acids: CASSVIAGGVNIQYF. For the CDR3, the DNA is TGTGCCAGCAGTGTGATAGCAGGAGGAGTAAACATTCAGTACTTC.

The chain has TRBV6-1 and TRBJ2-7; TRBD1 matches 8 bases. CDR3 size: 14 residues. Germline-derived CDR1 and CDR2 are MNHNS and SASEGT. With V trimmed by 11 bases and J by 3 bases, 12 bases remained unmatched. CDR3 bases: TGTGCCGGAAAGAGGACAGGGCTCAGCTACGAGCAGTACTTC. It codes for CAGKRTGLSYEQYF.

This clone was counted many times. This chain connects TRBV5-6 to TRBJ1-4; D possibly corresponds to TRBD1 (5 bases). CDR3 size: 16 residues. V lost 1 base, J lost 2 bases, and 12 bases lay in between. Germline V gene data show CDR1 as SGHDT and CDR2 as YYEEEE. CDR3: CASSLYGGMTNEKLFF. CDR3 coding DNA: TGTGCCAGCAGCTTGTATGGGGGTATGACTAATGAAAAACTGTTTTTT.

The CDR3 DNA reads TGTGCCAGCAGTGAAAGAGTGATAGATACGCAGTATTTT. This gives the protein CASSERVIDTQYF. The rearrangement joins TRBV2 to TRBJ2-3; D is ambiguous. The germline V gene encodes CDR1 SNHLY and CDR2 FYNNEI. V gave up 2 bases and J gave up 5 bases, with 8 bases separating them. The CDR3 length is 13 residues.

The chain couples TRBV4-3 to TRBJ2-1; D is possibly TRBD2 (5 bases). Germline CDR1 reads LGHNA; CDR2 reads YSLEER. The CDR3 has 16 amino acids. Trimming removed 0 bases from V and 2 bases from J, with 11 bases in between. Here the CDR3 DNA reads TGCGCCAGCAGCCAAGACGTGCGGGCTCCCTACAATGAGCAGTTCTTC. This gives the protein CASSQDVRAPYNEQFF.

The V call is TRBV29-1, the J call TRBJ1-1, with 10 bases lining up with TRBD1. Germline trimming cut 4 bases from V and 1 base from J; bases unmatched to any gene: 3. Germline V lookup: CDR1 SQVTM, CDR2 ANQGSEA. The CDR3 length is 14 residues. The CDR3 protein is CSVARTGGNTEAFF. The CDR3 DNA reads as TGCAGCGTTGCCCGGACAGGGGGGAACACTGAAGCTTTCTTT.

The chain has TRBV28 and TRBJ1-4; D gene ambiguous. V lost 5 bases to trimming and J lost 11 bases, with 15 bases between them. This CDR3 has 13 amino acids. The germline V gene encodes CDR1 MDHEN and CDR2 SYDVKM. The CDR3 protein is CASSTPAPGKLFF. DNA of the CDR3: TGTGCCAGCAGTACCCCGGCCCCGGGGAAACTGTTTTTT.

The V and J genes are TRBV5-6 and TRBJ2-7, with TRBD1 matching 11 bases. Germline CDR1 SGHDT, CDR2 YYEEEE. Unmatched junction bases numbered 10, after V lost 6 bases and J lost 2 bases. The CDR3 is 16 amino acids. This CDR3 is CASNSGTGGSTYEQYF. The CDR3 nucleotides are TGTGCCAGCAACTCCGGGACAGGGGGTTCCACCTACGAGCAGTACTTC.

The chain joins TRBV19 to TRBJ2-6; D possibly matches TRBD1 or TRBD2 (6 bases each). This CDR3 is 15 amino acids long. The germline V and J ends were trimmed by 8 bases and 0 bases, with 11 bases remaining between them. Germline CDR1 and CDR2: LNHDA and SQIVND (reference sequence). CDR3 amino acids: CASWGADSGANVLTF. As DNA, the CDR3 is TGTGCCAGTTGGGGGGCGGACTCTGGGGCCAACGTCCTGACTTTC. The variable domain in full, completed from reference TRBV19 and TRBJ2-6, reads DGGITQSPKYLFRKEGQNVTLSCEQNLNHDAMYWYRQDPGQGLRLIYYSQIVNDFQKGDIAEGYSVSREKKESFPLTVTSAQKNPTAFYLCASWGADSGANVLTFGAGSRLTVL.

This clone has just a few counts. The V call is TRBV5-6, the J call TRBJ1-1; D is perhaps TRBD1 (6 bases). The V gene's germline CDR1 is SGHDT and CDR2 YYEEEE. This CDR3 is built from 15 residues. V lost 4 bases and J lost 1, with 14 bases in between. The CDR3 protein is CASSPNPGQNTEAFF. The CDR3 coding sequence is TGTGCCAGCAGCCCTAATCCGGGACAGAACACTGAAGCTTTCTTT.

The chain is built from TRBV25-1 and TRBJ1-1; D not certain. The CDR3 covers 16 residues. V was clipped by 1 base and J by 6 bases, with 18 bases between them. CDR1 and CDR2 from the germline V gene are MGHDK and SYGVNS. For the CDR3, the DNA is TGTGCCAGCAGTGAATTATTTGTCCCCCCTTGGTCTGAAGCTTTCTTT. It translates to CASSELFVPPWSEAFF.

This clone was observed once. This chain uses TRBV9 with TRBJ2-3, with no clear D. This CDR3 comprises 16 residues. The V gene's germline CDR1 is SGDLS and CDR2 YYNGEE. Trimming cost V 0 bases and J 2 bases, with 13 bases left between them. CDR3 sequence (DNA): TGTGCCAGCAGCGTAGGGCCAGATGGATTCACAGATACGCAGTATTTT. Amino acids: CASSVGPDGFTDTQYF.

The V call is TRBV6-1, the J call TRBJ1-1; D not resolved. Germline V CDR1 and CDR2: MNHNS, SASEGT. Trimming took 11 bases from V and 1 from J, leaving 14 bases between them. CDR3 size: 13 residues. For the CDR3, the DNA is TGTGCCGAAGCACGCGTCTCGAACACTGAAGCTTTCTTT. It is translated as CAEARVSNTEAFF.

J is TRBJ2-3 and V is TRBV6-1, with TRBD2 matching over 10 bases. V lost 2 bases, J lost 5 bases, and 10 bases stayed unmatched. This CDR3 is built from 17 residues. Germline CDR1 reads MNHNS; CDR2 reads SASEGT. The CDR3, as DNA: TGTGCCAGCAGTGAATTAGCGACTAGCGGGTTCGTAGATACGCAGTATTTT. Translated: CASSELATSGFVDTQYF.

The chain employs TRBV2 and TRBJ1-1; D unclear. Trimming stripped 4 bases from V and 3 bases from J, with 12 bases between. This CDR3 region has 14 residues. CDR1 SNHLY and CDR2 FYNNEI come from the germline V gene. CDR3 sequence: CASSANKFYTEAFF. DNA of the CDR3: TGTGCCAGCAGTGCAAACAAGTTCTACACTGAAGCTTTCTTT.

This rearrangement joins TRBV28 to TRBJ2-3, with 11 bases fitting TRBD2. J was trimmed by 1 base and V by 5 bases; bases with no gene match: 2. Germline loops: CDR1 MDHEN, CDR2 SYDVKM. There are 15 residues in the CDR3. CDR3 protein: CASSNSGGGTDTQYF. The CDR3 nucleotides read TGTGCCAGCAGTAATAGCGGGGGGGGCACAGATACGCAGTATTTT.

This chain links TRBV7-6 with TRBJ2-3; D not certain. There are 14 residues in the CDR3. V dropped 0 bases and J dropped 2 bases, with 6 bases sitting between them. CDR1 is SGHVS, CDR2 FNYEAQ, per germline. CDR3 sequence reads: CASSLAYATDTQYF. The CDR3 DNA is TGTGCCAGCAGCTTAGCGTATGCCACAGATACGCAGTATTTT.